This T cell receptor beta chain was captured by sequencing in a study of cytomegalovirus exposure and HLA in healthy donors. The PCR contained 60 Vbeta and 13 Jbeta primers. Method: immunoSEQ multiplex PCR; TCRdb's copy keeps in-frame clones and lacks some. The sample lists under 200,000 clones, approximately 85% occurring once. This clonotype originated in a woman under 30 in good health and CMV-seronegative. The sample comprised PBMCs.

The DNA of the CDR3 is TGTGCCAGCAGTCCCTTAGCGGGAGGGTTCTACGAGCAGTACTTC. Its translation is CASSPLAGGFYEQYF. The chain joins TRBV28 to TRBJ2-7; 11 bases line up with TRBD2. The V and J ends lost 5 bases and 3 bases, in that order; junction bases with no gene match: 6. The CDR3 is made up of 15 amino acids. The germline CDR1 and CDR2 sequences are MDHEN and SYDVKM.